What follows are 9 T cell receptor beta chains derived from one specimen sequenced in a study of spatial heterogeneity in lung cancer. Findings of the study overall: Mutation tallies in tumors tracked expanded intratumoral alpha and beta TCR counts.

MiXCR, run by TCRdb on the 5' RACE reads, gives a single entry per CDR3 protein. The sample lists about 3,600 distinct CDR3 sequences, over 12% occurring once. Their specific antigens are unknown. Described time point: sample taken at primary tumor resection. The specimen comprised lung tumor tissue, sampled at surgery. The source is a female donor with early-stage non-small cell lung cancer.

This clonotype was seen at least ten times. The rearrangement links TRBV5-1 to TRBJ2-7, with TRBD2 as a possible D gene (7 bases). The CDR3 has 16 residues. Germline lookup yields CDR1 SGHRS and CDR2 YFSETQ. V was shortened by 4 bases and J by 5 bases, with 22 bases between the two germline ends. The CDR3 nucleotides read TGCGCCAGCAGCCCTCAACCGGGACGGGGGGCCCACGAGCAGTACTTC. It specifies CASSPQPGRGAHEQYF. Supplemented by reference TRBV5-1 and TRBJ2-7, the full variable domain reads KAGVTQTPRYLIKTRGQQVTLSCSPISGHRSVSWYQQTPGQGLQFLFEYFSETQRNKGNFPGRFSGRQFSNSRSEMNVSTLELGDSALYLCASSPQPGRGAHEQYFGPGTRLTVT.

This clonotype was detected only a few times. The V call is TRBV29-1, the J call TRBJ1-1, with 7 bases matching TRBD1. Germline V gene data show CDR1 as SQVTM and CDR2 as ANQGSEA. This CDR3 comprises 12 residues. Trimming took 5 bases from V and 2 from J; bases not matched to a gene: 2. CDR3 DNA sequence: TGCAGCGTTCGGGACAGTAACACTGAAGCTTTCTTT. The encoded protein is CSVRDSNTEAFF.

V gene TRBV6-1 combines with J gene TRBJ2-5; 7 bases fit TRBD1. V gave up 6 bases and J gave up 9 bases; unmatched junction bases: 7. The CDR3 is 12 amino acids. Germline values: CDR1 MNHNS, CDR2 SASEGT. CDR3 nucleotides: TGTGCCAGCAGCCACCCCGGGACAGCCCAGTACTTC. Encoded protein: CASSHPGTAQYF.

This clonotype rates as large. The J gene is TRBJ1-4, the V gene TRBV20-1; 7 nucleotides match TRBD1. This CDR3 comprises 16 residues. Unmatched junction bases numbered 12, after V lost 1 base and J lost 7 bases. CDR1 is DFQATT and CDR2 is SNEGSKA in the germline V gene (reference sequence). The CDR3 sequence: CSARGPGTERGEKLFF. The CDR3, as DNA: TGCAGTGCTAGAGGTCCCGGGACAGAACGCGGTGAAAAACTGTTTTTT.

This chain uses TRBV5-6 with TRBJ2-2; TRBD1 matches at 8 bases. The CDR3 sequence is 15 residues long. The V and J ends lost 1 base and 4 bases, in that order; junction bases with no gene match: 3. Germline CDR1 and CDR2: SGHDT and YYEEEE. CDR3 residues: CASSLIDRGTGELFF. CDR3 sequence (DNA): TGTGCCAGCAGCTTGATAGACAGGGGCACCGGGGAGCTGTTTTTT.

J is TRBJ2-6 and V is TRBV30, with unresolved D. Trimming cost V 5 bases and J 0 bases, with 5 bases left between them. CDR1 is GTSNPN and CDR2 is SVGIG in the germline V gene (reference sequence). This CDR3 spans 13 amino acids. In nucleotides, the CDR3 is TGTGCCTGGTACGGCTCTGGGGCCAACGTCCTGACTTTC. It encodes CAWYGSGANVLTF.

By frequency in the sample, this clonotype is medium-sized (0.01 to 0.1%). The genes are TRBV10-2 and TRBJ2-6; D is undetermined. The CDR3 loop spans 15 amino acids. V was trimmed by 1 base and J by 3 bases, leaving 7 bases between them. The germline V gene encodes CDR1 WSHSY and CDR2 SAAADI. CDR3 coding DNA: TGCGCCAGCAGTGAGTTTGATAGTGGGGCCAACGTCCTGACTTTC. It yields the protein CASSEFDSGANVLTF.

By share of the sample, this clonotype is medium-sized (0.01 to 0.1%). This sequence joins TRBV7-8 and TRBJ2-3; D is unresolved. With 4 bases removed from V and 2 bases from J, the gap between germline ends came to 10 bases. Germline loops: CDR1 SGHVS, CDR2 FQNEAQ. The CDR3 loop spans 14 amino acids. The DNA of the CDR3 is TGTGCCAGCAGCTCGTCTTACCCCACAGATACGCAGTATTTT. Amino acid sequence: CASSSSYPTDTQYF.

This clonotype was picked up many times. The chain employs TRBV20-1 and TRBJ2-1; weak D call: TRBD1 (6 bases). Trimming took 0 bases from V and 4 from J, leaving 13 bases between them. Germline CDR1 reads DFQATT; CDR2 reads SNEGSKA (reference sequence). This CDR3 contains 15 residues. CDR3 sequence (DNA): TGCAGTGCTAGAGATCTTGGGACATCTTACAATGAGCAGTTCTTC. Protein sequence: CSARDLGTSYNEQFF.